This TCR beta chain was identified in a study of blood T cell repertoires in COVID-19. The method was immunoSEQ multiplex PCR; TCRdb's version includes in-frame clones alone and lacks a portion of them. The data contain more than 95,000 clones, 70% to 75% of them singletons. Deletions cut 2 bases from V and 7 bases from J, with 9 bases between. Germline CDR1 and CDR2: LGHDT and YNNKEL (reference sequence). CDR3 length equals 14 residues. The sequenced material came from peripheral blood. The sequence was collected from a man in his fifties or sixties with acute or convalescent COVID-19. The chain employs TRBV3-1 (or the pseudogene TRBV3-2) and TRBJ1-6, with D maybe TRBD1 (6 bases). The CDR3 nucleotides are TGTGCCAGCAGCCAACCGGGACACAATTCACCCCTCCACTTT. Protein: CASSQPGHNSPLHF.